Each of the 31 T cell receptor beta chains below was sequenced from the same sample in a study of Ad26.COV2.S vaccination and SARS-CoV-2 variants (TCRdb year 2021). The library was produced with the immunoSEQ multiplex PCR assay. In TCRdb, the immuneACCESS table is reduced to in-frame sequences with V and J assigned. These tables do not hold every clone; where another copy was compared, an unresolved V gene accounts for under half, and the others remain unexplained. Across this sample there are around 320,000 clones, with about 86% seen only once. The ten top clones hold 1.9% of the sample. The treatment or condition label here, explained by the study, means: some 19 received Ad26.COV2.S at low or high dose, single or two shots; several received placebo; per-sample allocation not given. For vaccine and placebo recipients, repertoires were sequenced using samples collected on day 63 after the first injection.

Specimen: peripheral blood, collected in a trial of Ad26.COV2.S vaccine versus placebo. These receptors originate from a person aged 18 to 65 who received the Ad26.COV2.S COVID-19 vaccine or a placebo.

This clone has just a few counts. The chain links TRBV19 to TRBJ1-1; TRBD1 is a possible D gene (6 bases). The CDR3 contains 14 residues. Between the trimmed V and J ends, which lost 3 bases and 4 bases, there was a span of 12 bases. Per germline, CDR1 LNHDA and CDR2 SQIVND (reference sequence). The CDR3 DNA reads as TGTGCCAGTAGTATTTGGGGCAGGGGCACTGAAGCTTTCTTT. Amino acid sequence: CASSIWGRGTEAFF.

This rearrangement joins TRBV18 to TRBJ1-2; D remains unclear. The V end was cut by 8 bases, the J end by 0 bases, with 13 bases between. This CDR3 is built from 14 residues. In germline, CDR1 is KGHSH, CDR2 LQKENI. CDR3 loop: CASPLGGPNYGYTF. Here the CDR3 DNA reads TGTGCCAGCCCCCTCGGAGGGCCTAACTATGGCTACACCTTC.

The chain combines TRBV4-1 with TRBJ1-1; 10 bases are shared with TRBD1. The germline gives CDR1 MGHRA, CDR2 YSYEKL. The CDR3 has 22 amino acids. Trimming at V came to 4 bases and at J to 0 bases, leaving 23 bases not matched to a gene. Written as DNA, the CDR3 is TGCGCCAGCAGCCCTTTCCTTGGGGCGCGGCCGGGACAGGGGAGGTTGAACACTGAAGCTTTCTTT. Protein sequence: CASSPFLGARPGQGRLNTEAFF.

The V gene is TRBV27, the J gene TRBJ1-6, with D perhaps matching TRBD1 (5 bases). In germline, CDR1 is MNHEY, CDR2 SMNVEV (reference sequence). This CDR3 has 13 amino acids. Trimming cost V 9 bases and J 3 bases, with 9 bases left between them. The CDR3 region is CASGAYYNSPLHF. DNA for the CDR3: TGTGCCAGTGGGGCCTACTATAATTCACCCCTCCACTTT.

This clone has just a few counts. This chain links TRBV18 with TRBJ1-2, with 8 bases identical to TRBD1. The trim removed 2 bases at V and 3 bases at J, leaving 8 bases unmatched. CDR1 and CDR2 from the germline V gene are KGHSH and LQKENI. This CDR3 spans 16 amino acids. The CDR3 sequence: CASSPGQGGVDYGYTF. The DNA for the CDR3 is TGTGCCAGCTCACCAGGACAGGGCGGGGTGGACTATGGCTACACCTTC.

The chain uses TRBV4-3 and TRBJ2-1; D not resolved. V dropped 5 bases and J dropped 5 bases, with 13 bases sitting between them. The CDR3 runs 14 residues. CDR1 LGHNA and CDR2 YSLEER come from the germline V gene. The CDR3 region has the DNA TGCGCCAGCAGCTCGGTCAATTCCGACAATGAGCAGTTCTTC. Amino acids: CASSSVNSDNEQFF.

J is TRBJ2-1 and V is TRBV7-9; 10 bases agree with TRBD1. CDR3 length: 16 amino acids. CDR1 is SEHNR and CDR2 is FQNEAQ in the germline V gene (reference sequence). The J segment lost 8 bases and the V segment lost 3 bases, leaving 10 bases of the junction unmatched. The CDR3 loop is CASSFYRDRGLDEQFF. The CDR3, as DNA: TGTGCCAGCAGCTTTTACCGGGACAGGGGTCTCGATGAGCAGTTCTTC. Complete variable domain (other parts from reference TRBV7-9 and TRBJ2-1): DTGVSQNPRHKITKRGQNVTFRCDPISEHNRLYWYRQTLGQGPEFLTYFQNEAQLEKSRLLSDRFSAERPKGSFSTLEIQRTEQGDSAMYLCASSFYRDRGLDEQFFGPGTRLTVL.

This clone was seen only once. The chain combines TRBV19 with TRBJ2-2; 7 bases fit TRBD1. V gave up 6 bases and J gave up 5 bases; unmatched junction bases: 6. The CDR3 loop spans 14 amino acids. Germline V lookup: CDR1 LNHDA, CDR2 SQIVND (reference sequence). In DNA, the CDR3 is TGTGCCAGTAGCGGGGACAGAAGAACCGGGGAGCTGTTTTTT. This sequence encodes CASSGDRRTGELFF.

The chain carries TRBV3-1 (or the pseudogene TRBV3-2) and TRBJ2-1, with 8 bases matching TRBD2. Germline V gene lookup returns CDR1 LGHDT and CDR2 YNNKEL (reference sequence). After removal of 0 bases from V and 9 bases from J, the junction contained 10 bases not matched to a gene. The CDR3 totals 16 residues. In DNA, the CDR3 is TGTGCCAGCAGCCAAGAACGGGGGGGCCGGGCTAGTGAGCAGTTCTTC. It codes for CASSQERGGRASEQFF.

The chain uses TRBV3-1 (or the pseudogene TRBV3-2) and TRBJ2-5, with D unclear. Germline assignment: CDR1 LGHDT and CDR2 YNNKEL (reference sequence). The CDR3 extends over 11 amino acids. Trimming took 1 base from V and 12 from J, leaving 9 bases between them. The CDR3 reads CASSQASEEYF. In DNA form, the CDR3 reads TGTGCCAGCAGCCAAGCCTCGGAAGAGTACTTC.

The chain recombines TRBV7-2 with TRBJ2-5, with 13 nucleotides matching TRBD2. The CDR3 has 16 residues. Germline loops: CDR1 SGHTA, CDR2 FQGNSA. V lost 5 bases and J lost 2; bases outside the gene matches: 5. CDR3 bases: TGTGCCAGCAGCACCCGGACTAGCGGGGGACAAGAGACCCAGTACTTC. As protein: CASSTRTSGGQETQYF. The whole variable domain, remainder taken from reference TRBV7-2 and TRBJ2-5, is GAGVSQSPSNKVTEKGKDVELRCDPISGHTALYWYRQSLGQGLEFLIYFQGNSAPDKSGLPSDRFSAERTGGSVSTLTIQRTQQEDSAVYLCASSTRTSGGQETQYFGPGTRLLVL.

The CDR3 DNA reads as TGTGCCAGCAGCCCAGGGGGGGGTCGGGAAGAAAAACTGTTTTTT. Its translation: CASSPGGGREEKLFF. The chain employs TRBV7-2 and TRBJ1-4; 7 positions agree with TRBD1. Germline trimming cut 5 bases from V and 8 bases from J; bases unmatched to any gene: 11. The CDR3 totals 15 residues. CDR1 is SGHTA and CDR2 is FQGNSA in the germline V gene.

The chain employs TRBV6-5 and TRBJ1-4; TRBD1 is a possible D gene (5 bases). This CDR3 is 14 amino acids long. Germline V CDR1 and CDR2: MNHEY, SVGAGI. V lost 6 bases and J 8 bases, leaving 16 bases between the germline ends. The CDR3 region is CASRKQARGEKLFF. CDR3 sequence (DNA): TGTGCCAGCAGGAAACAGGCCCGGGGCGAAAAACTGTTTTTT.

The chain recombines TRBV30 with TRBJ1-4, with D possibly TRBD1 on 5 matching bases. Germline V gene data show CDR1 as GTSNPN and CDR2 as SVGIG (reference sequence). V lost 0 bases and J 1 base, leaving 18 bases between the germline ends. The CDR3 has 18 amino acids. The CDR3 sequence: CAWSVFWGRERTNEKLFF. The CDR3 bases are TGTGCCTGGAGTGTATTTTGGGGCAGGGAACGAACTAATGAAAAACTGTTTTTT.

This rearrangement joins TRBV6-5 to TRBJ2-1; D possibly corresponds to TRBD2 (6 bases). V lost 6 bases to trimming and J lost 10 bases, with 19 bases between them. The CDR3 totals 14 residues. Germline assignment: CDR1 MNHEY and CDR2 SVGAGI. The CDR3 DNA sequence: TGTGCCAGCAGCCAGGACCGGCTTCGGGAGGAGCAGTTCTTC. It codes for CASSQDRLREEQFF.

The CDR3: CASSLNRADTQYF. CDR3 nucleotides: TGTGCCAGCAGTCTGAACAGGGCAGATACGCAGTATTTT. The chain joins TRBV6-4 to TRBJ2-3; weak D call: TRBD1 (6 bases). Trimming left V 5 bases short and J 4 bases short, with 10 bases between. Looked up from germline, CDR1 is MRHNA and CDR2 is SNTAGT. CDR3 length: 13 amino acids.

This sequence joins TRBV5-1 and TRBJ1-2; 7 bases are a match to TRBD1. Germline CDR1 reads SGHRS; CDR2 reads YFSETQ. There are 15 residues in the CDR3. V trimming: 2 bases; J trimming: 5 bases; junction bases outside the gene matches: 9. The CDR3 sequence is CASSFSPGQNYGYTF. The DNA of the CDR3 is TGCGCCAGCAGCTTCAGTCCGGGACAGAATTATGGCTACACCTTC.

The chain couples TRBV6-1 to TRBJ1-2; D possibly corresponds to TRBD1 (6 bases). This CDR3 comprises 16 residues. The V end lost 4 bases, the J end lost 4 bases, and 19 bases lay between the germline ends. The germline V gene encodes CDR1 MNHNS and CDR2 SASEGT. The CDR3 nucleotides read TGTGCCAGCAGTGGCCTTCCCGGGACACCCCCCTATGGCTACACCTTC. Translating it yields CASSGLPGTPPYGYTF.

The chain uses TRBV10-3 and TRBJ1-2; D call uncertain. V was cut by 5 bases and J by 9 bases, with 16 bases left in between. The CDR3 loop spans 13 amino acids. Germline CDR1 ENHRY, CDR2 SYGVKD. This CDR3 reads CAISKTLEDCYTF. The CDR3 region has the DNA TGTGCCATCAGTAAGACCCTGGAGGATTGCTACACCTTC.

This rearrangement joins TRBV3-1 (or the pseudogene TRBV3-2) to TRBJ2-3; no firm D call. V shed 2 bases and J shed 0 bases, with 12 bases lying between them. This CDR3 has 16 residues. The germline V gene has CDR1 LGHDT and CDR2 YNNKEL (reference sequence). CDR3 in amino acids: CASSQRARASTDTQYF. The CDR3 DNA is TGTGCCAGCAGCCAAAGGGCCCGGGCTAGCACAGATACGCAGTATTTT.

The chain recombines TRBV27 with TRBJ2-1, with 8 bases matching TRBD2. V shed 7 bases and J 6 bases; nucleotides not matched to a gene: 23. Germline CDR1 and CDR2: MNHEY and SMNVEV (reference sequence). The CDR3 loop spans 19 amino acids. Written as DNA, the CDR3 is TGTGCCAGCACCTTAATGTCGAGCGGGGGAGCCGGATGGGTCAATGAGCAGTTCTTC. This sequence encodes CASTLMSSGGAGWVNEQFF.

The chain combines TRBV4-1 with TRBJ2-1; 12 nucleotides match TRBD2. With V trimmed by 0 bases and J by 9 bases, 9 bases remained unmatched. Germline V gene sequence: CDR1 MGHRA, CDR2 YSYEKL. The CDR3 is made up of 17 amino acids. The CDR3 DNA sequence: TGCGCCAGCAGCCAAGATTCTACTAGCGGGGGGCCAGGTGAGCAGTTCTTC. It codes for CASSQDSTSGGPGEQFF.

About this clone itself: The identical CDR3 is also encoded by other nucleotide sequences in the sample. The chain employs TRBV6-5 and TRBJ1-3; 7 positions match TRBD1. The CDR3 is 15 amino acids. J lost 0 bases, V lost 5 bases, and 4 bases had no gene match. CDR1 and CDR2 from the germline V gene are MNHEY and SVGAGI. CDR3 DNA: TGTGCCAGCAGTCGACAGGGCTCCTCTGGAAACACCATATATTTT. Translating gives CASSRQGSSGNTIYF.

A note on this clone: Relative to the germline gene, one junction end is altered; a read error may explain this. The V gene is TRBV5-1, the J gene TRBJ2-7, with 11 bases matching TRBD2. Germline CDR1 reads SGHRS; CDR2 reads YFSETQ. The CDR3 is 17 amino acids. This CDR3 reads CASSSTSGGPSTLEPYF. As DNA, the CDR3 is TGCGCCAGCAGCTCAACTAGCGGGGGCCCCTCGACGTTGGAGCCGTACTTC.

The chain couples TRBV3-1 (or the pseudogene TRBV3-2) to TRBJ1-1; D unclear. The germline V gene has CDR1 LGHDT and CDR2 YNNKEL (reference sequence). Trimming took off 7 bases at V and 5 bases at J, with 11 bases between the two ends. The CDR3 has 12 amino acids. CDR3 nucleotide sequence: TGTGCCAGCACGGACCCGGGAACTGAAGCTTTCTTT. Translating gives CASTDPGTEAFF.

J is TRBJ1-2 and V is TRBV28, with 10 bases identical to TRBD1. In germline, CDR1 is MDHEN, CDR2 SYDVKM. CDR3 size: 17 residues. The V and J ends lost 6 bases and 1 base, in that order; junction bases with no gene match: 11. CDR3: CASSGEGDRGDNYGYTF. The CDR3 DNA follows: TGTGCCAGCAGCGGGGAGGGGGACAGGGGAGATAACTATGGCTACACCTTC.

The chain links TRBV7-2 to TRBJ2-7, with D uncertain. This CDR3 spans 14 amino acids. Germline V CDR1 and CDR2: SGHTA, FQGNSA. V lost 4 bases and J lost 3, with 13 bases in between. The chain's CDR3 is CASSSNPSYYEQYF. CDR3 nucleotide sequence: TGTGCCAGCAGCTCAAATCCCTCCTACTACGAGCAGTACTTC.

The rearrangement links TRBV3-1 (or the pseudogene TRBV3-2) to TRBJ2-3; 8 bases fit TRBD2. In germline, CDR1 is LGHDT, CDR2 YNNKEL (reference sequence). The trim removed 0 bases at V and 0 bases at J, leaving 2 bases unmatched. The CDR3 has 16 amino acids. The CDR3 reads CASSQEGTRSTDTQYF. The CDR3 coding sequence is TGTGCCAGCAGCCAAGAGGGGACTAGGAGCACAGATACGCAGTATTTT.

The J gene is TRBJ2-2, the V gene TRBV18; D not certain. CDR3 size: 13 residues. V lost 1 base and J lost 5, with 5 bases in between. Germline CDR1 reads KGHSH; CDR2 reads LQKENI. The CDR3 sequence is CASSPQGTGELFF. In nucleotides, the CDR3 is TGTGCCAGCTCACCACAGGGAACCGGGGAGCTGTTTTTT.

The chain uses TRBV9 and TRBJ2-5; D is perhaps TRBD1 (6 bases). Germline loops: CDR1 SGDLS, CDR2 YYNGEE. The ends were cut back, 2 bases at V and 3 bases at J, with 14 bases in the middle. This CDR3 is built from 15 residues. The CDR3 sequence: CASSVSGGGKETQYF. Here the CDR3 DNA reads TGTGCCAGCAGCGTCTCCGGTGGGGGCAAAGAGACCCAGTACTTC.

The chain combines TRBV6-5 with TRBJ1-6; 9 bases match TRBD1. The CDR3 totals 15 residues. V lost 8 bases to trimming and J lost 0 bases; unmatched junction nucleotides: 2. Germline V CDR1 and CDR2: MNHEY, SVGAGI. The CDR3 region is CASEGQGSYNSPLHF. The DNA for the CDR3 is TGTGCCAGCGAGGGACAGGGCTCCTATAATTCACCCCTCCACTTT.